This is a list of T cell receptor beta chains from one sample in a study of radiation and T cells in renal cell carcinoma. Data came from immunoSEQ multiplex PCR; TCRdb stores just in-frame clones and leaves some out. Of 150,000 or so clones listed, 88% are singletons. The material sequenced was blood, taken from a patient whose treatment included radiotherapy and nephrectomy. All receptors come from a woman aged 70-85 years with renal cell carcinoma. The CDR3 runs from the conserved cysteine through the conserved F or W. D genes are given only for firm matches. Not all rows give a size; the values are once, few, many and, for expanded clones, a class.

size	V	D	length	J	DNA	CDR3
NA	TRBV2	TRBD1	14	TRBJ2-2	TGTGCCAGCAGTGACGGCAGGGGGCGCCGGGAGCTGTTTTTT	CASSDGRGRRELFF
NA	TRBV28	TRBD2	16	TRBJ2-1	TGTGCCAGCAGTTTACCACTAGCGGGGGGCAGGAATGAGCAGTTCTTC	CASSLPLAGGRNEQFF
once	TRBV7-8	TRBD1	16	TRBJ2-2	TGTGCCAGCAGCTTAGTGGGGGACAGAGCGGCTGGGGAGCTGTTTTTT	CASSLVGDRAAGELFF
NA	TRBV27	TRBD2	17	TRBJ2-1	TGTGCCAGCAGTTTCCCCCCTGCGGGGGGGGTTAGGAATGAGCAGTTCTTC	CASSFPPAGGVRNEQFF
NA	TRBV30	NA	12	TRBJ2-1	TGTGCCTGGAGAATTGGCAGGCGGGAGCAGTTCTTC	CAWRIGRREQFF
NA	TRBV4-1	TRBD1	15	TRBJ1-1	TGCGCCAGCAGCCACCTGGGACAGGGAGACACTGAAGCTTTCTTT	CASSHLGQGDTEAFF
NA	TRBV10-3	TRBD2	13	TRBJ2-7	TGTGCCATCAGTGGACTAGCCGCCTACGAGCAGTACTTC	CAISGLAAYEQYF
NA	TRBV7-2	TRBD1	15	TRBJ2-7	TGTGCCAGCAGCTTAGACGGGACAGCTACCTACGAGCAGTACTTC	CASSLDGTATYEQYF
NA	TRBV6-6	TRBD1	16	TRBJ1-1	TGTGCCAGCAGTTACTCGACAGGGAGTGTGAACACTGAAGCTTTCTTT	CASSYSTGSVNTEAFF
NA	TRBV15	NA	14	TRBJ2-5	TGTGCCACCAGCAGGGCGGGAATTCAAGAGACCCAGTACTTC	CATSRAGIQETQYF
NA	TRBV7-3	NA	16	TRBJ2-4	TGTGCCAGCAGCTCCGTTGGGGGGTCCGCCAAAAACATTCAGTACTTC	CASSSVGGSAKNIQYF
NA	TRBV29-1	TRBD2	12	TRBJ2-5	TGCAGCCTCCGGGAGGGTCGAGAGACCCAGTACTTC	CSLREGRETQYF
NA	TRBV2	NA	11	TRBJ2-1	TGTGCCAGAACTAAGGGGAATGAGCAGTTCTTC	CARTKGNEQFF
NA	TRBV7-9	NA	14	TRBJ2-1	TGTGCCAGCAGCTTACGACGTCCGCCACAGCAGCAGTTCTTC	CASSLRRPPQQQFF
NA	TRBV5-1	NA	15	TRBJ1-4	TGCGCCAGCAAGAACGGGCTTGCAACTAATGAAAAACTGTTTTTT	CASKNGLATNEKLFF
NA	TRBV30	TRBD1	15	TRBJ1-4	TGTGCCTGGAGTCCCGGGACAGCAACTAATGAAAAACTGTTTTTT	CAWSPGTATNEKLFF
once	TRBV30	NA	15	TRBJ1-1	TGTGCCTGGAGTGGTAGGGGGGGCTTGAACACTGAAGCTTTCTTT	CAWSGRGGLNTEAFF
NA	TRBV5-6	TRBD1	15	TRBJ1-3	TGTGCCAGCAGCCCGGACAGGGGACTTGGAAACACCATATATTTT	CASSPDRGLGNTIYF
NA	TRBV5-1	TRBD1	13	TRBJ2-5	TGCGCCAGCAGCGACAGGGTAAGAGAGACCCAGTACTTC	CASSDRVRETQYF
NA	TRBV20-1	NA	11	TRBJ2-3	TGCAGTGCTCGACTGACAGATACGCAGTATTTT	CSARLTDTQYF
once	TRBV30	TRBD1	16	TRBJ2-5	TGTGCCTGGAGTTCTCAGACAGGGGGAAGAGGAGAGACCCAGTACTTC	CAWSSQTGGRGETQYF
NA	TRBV4-1	NA	15	TRBJ2-1	TGCGCCAGCAGCCGATATCCCGAGAGCTACAATGAGCAGTTCTTC	CASSRYPESYNEQFF
NA	TRBV11-2	NA	14	TRBJ1-1	TGTGCCAGCAGCCAAGGCGGGGGCTACACTGAAGCTTTCTTT	CASSQGGGYTEAFF
NA	TRBV27	TRBD1	14	TRBJ1-1	TGTGCCAGCAGTACCACGCCAGGGGGCACTGAAGCTTTCTTT	CASSTTPGGTEAFF
NA	TRBV28	NA	16	TRBJ2-3	TGTGCCAGCAGTCCATATGGACTACAAAGCACAGATACGCAGTATTTT	CASSPYGLQSTDTQYF
NA	TRBV6-5	NA	13	TRBJ1-2	TGTGCCAGCAGTAAGGACGGGCCGAACGGCTACACCTTC	CASSKDGPNGYTF
NA	TRBV6-1	NA	15	TRBJ1-6	TGTGCCAGCAGTGAAGGGCCATACAGTAATTCACCCCTCCACTTT	CASSEGPYSNSPLHF
NA	TRBV21-1	NA	16	TRBJ2-7	TGTGCCAGCAGCAAAGACGGGCAGGGCCTTCCCTACGAGCAGTACTTC	CASSKDGQGLPYEQYF
once	TRBV4-2	TRBD2	19	TRBJ2-3	TGTGCCAGCAGCCAAGGGAGGACTAGCGGGGGGGCCGGTACAGATACGCAGTATTTT	CASSQGRTSGGAGTDTQYF
NA	TRBV7-8	TRBD1	14	TRBJ1-2	TGTGCCAGCAGCGTAGGACAGGGATGGTATGGCTACACCTTC	CASSVGQGWYGYTF
NA	TRBV6-5	NA	16	TRBJ1-4	TGTGCCAGCAGTTACTCCAGAGTCGCAACTAATGAAAAACTGTTTTTT	CASSYSRVATNEKLFF
NA	TRBV6-1	NA	13	TRBJ2-2	TGTGCCAGCATTTGGTCCATAACCGGGGAGCTGTTTTTT	CASIWSITGELFF